Listed below are T cell receptor beta chains from one sample, sequenced in a study of cytomegalovirus exposure and HLA in healthy donors. Measured with immunoSEQ multiplex PCR; TCRdb has only the in-frame clones, and not every one. The sample carries 99,000 or so clones, about three quarters recorded once. Sample: PBMCs. The receptor set was obtained from a male donor in good health and CMV-seronegative. Both conserved end residues are part of each CDR3. A D gene is named only where the DNA matches it firmly. A row's size may be missing; if present it is once, few, many or a size class.

abundance,d_gene,v_gene,j_gene,CDR3aa,CDR3nt
-,-,TRBV4-2,TRBJ1-3,CASSQADSPTISGNTIYF,TGTGCCAGCAGCCAAGCGGACAGTCCCACTATCTCTGGAAACACCATATATTTT
-,TRBD1,TRBV4-1,TRBJ2-7,CASSQGQGSSYEQYF,TGCGCCAGCAGCCAAGGACAGGGTTCGTCCTACGAGCAGTACTTC
-,-,TRBV5-4,TRBJ1-2,CASSTDGNYGYTF,TGTGCCAGCAGTACAGATGGTAACTATGGCTACACCTTC
few,-,TRBV6-1,TRBJ1-5,CASSEHRDQPQHF,TGTGCCAGCAGTGAGCACAGGGATCAGCCCCAGCATTTT
-,TRBD1,TRBV2,TRBJ1-2,CASGTGGYYGYTF,TGTGCCAGCGGGACAGGGGGTTACTATGGCTACACCTTC
-,-,TRBV7-2,TRBJ1-1,CASSFRGAGTEAFF,TGTGCCAGCAGCTTCAGGGGAGCGGGGACTGAAGCTTTCTTT
-,-,TRBV7-9,TRBJ2-7,CASSLAGSPYEQYF,TGTGCCAGCAGCTTAGCGGGCAGTCCCTACGAGCAGTACTTC
-,-,TRBV15,TRBJ1-5,CATSRGGEGSNQPQHF,TGTGCCACCAGCAGAGGGGGGGAGGGGAGCAATCAGCCCCAGCATTTT
-,TRBD2,TRBV27,TRBJ2-3,CASSLSAAVAGVSDTQYF,TGTGCCAGCAGTTTATCAGCGGCGGTAGCGGGAGTGTCGGATACGCAGTATTTT
-,-,TRBV7-3,TRBJ2-1,CASSLSHNEQFF,TGTGCCAGCAGCTTGAGCCACAATGAGCAGTTCTTC
-,-,TRBV5-4,TRBJ2-3,CASSLELAKTDTQYF,TGTGCCAGCAGCTTGGAGCTAGCCAAGACAGATACGCAGTATTTT
once,TRBD1,TRBV2,TRBJ1-5,CASRDRDYSNQPQHF,TGTGCCAGCAGGGACAGGGACTATAGCAATCAGCCCCAGCATTTT
-,TRBD2,TRBV7-2,TRBJ2-1,CASSLGRWASGNNEQFF,TGTGCCAGCAGCTTAGGGCGGTGGGCTAGCGGGAACAATGAGCAGTTCTTC
once,TRBD1,TRBV18,TRBJ2-7,CASSYGQGFEQYF,TGTGCCAGCTCCTACGGACAGGGCTTCGAGCAGTACTTC
once,TRBD2,TRBV7-8,TRBJ2-1,CASSLGDLREGYNEQFF,TGTGCCAGCAGCTTAGGAGACCTGCGGGAGGGATACAATGAGCAGTTCTTC
few,-,TRBV5-1,TRBJ2-3,CASSSPTGKSTDTQYF,TGCGCCAGCAGCTCTCCGACAGGAAAGAGCACAGATACGCAGTATTTT
few,-,TRBV7-9,TRBJ1-4,CASSLAAQEKLFF,TGTGCCAGCAGCTTAGCGGCCCAGGAAAAACTGTTTTTT
few,-,TRBV7-2,TRBJ2-3,CASSLLAQSTDTQYF,TGTGCCAGCAGCCTATTGGCACAGTCCACAGATACGCAGTATTTT
-,TRBD1,TRBV2,TRBJ1-5,CASRGTDYNQPQHF,TGTGCCAGCAGAGGGACAGACTATAATCAGCCCCAGCATTTT
-,-,TRBV28,TRBJ2-5,CASSSPLEEQYF,TGTGCCAGCAGTTCGCCCCTAGAGGAGCAGTACTTC
once,TRBD1,TRBV2,TRBJ2-7,CATGTGVGEQYF,TGTGCCACCGGGACAGGGGTCGGCGAGCAGTACTTC
-,-,TRBV11-1,TRBJ2-3,CASSRLEGNTDTQYF,TGTGCCAGCAGCAGACTGGAAGGAAATACAGATACGCAGTATTTT
-,-,TRBV4-3,TRBJ2-7,CASSQDVRGYEQYF,TGCGCCAGCAGCCAAGATGTGAGGGGGTACGAGCAGTACTTC
-,TRBD1,TRBV11-2,TRBJ1-2,CASSSDPTGGHYGYTF,TGTGCCAGCAGCTCCGACCCGACAGGGGGTCACTATGGCTACACCTTC
-,-,TRBV7-9,TRBJ2-7,CASRGGYEQYF,TGTGCCAGCAGAGGAGGTTACGAGCAGTACTTC
-,-,TRBV2,TRBJ2-7,CATQGAGASSYEQYF,TGTGCCACCCAAGGCGCGGGTGCCAGCTCCTACGAGCAGTACTTC
-,TRBD2,TRBV19,TRBJ2-1,CARTRGLAGGRDEQFF,TGTGCCAGGACAAGGGGACTAGCGGGGGGTAGGGATGAGCAGTTCTTC
-,TRBD1,TRBV9,TRBJ1-1,CASSVGNTGAGNRAFF,TGTGCCAGCAGCGTAGGGAACACAGGGGCGGGAAACAGAGCTTTCTTT
-,-,TRBV7-3,TRBJ2-2,CASSPAGPGTGELFF,TGTGCCAGCAGCCCCGCGGGGCCGGGCACCGGGGAGCTGTTTTTT
-,-,TRBV27,TRBJ2-4,CASSLESVGGRAKNIQYF,TGTGCCAGCAGTTTAGAATCCGTGGGGGGAAGGGCCAAAAACATTCAGTACTTC
-,TRBD2,TRBV30,TRBJ2-7,CAWSAEGLAELPFMDF,TGTGCCTGGAGTGCCGAGGGACTAGCGGAGCTCCCGTTTATGGACTTC
-,TRBD2,TRBV7-2,TRBJ2-3,CASSLSGTSGDTQYF,TGTGCCAGCAGCCTCTCCGGGACTAGCGGAGATACGCAGTATTTT
-,TRBD1,TRBV6-5,TRBJ2-7,CASSPYRGSYEQYF,TGTGCCAGCAGCCCGTACAGGGGATCCTACGAGCAGTACTTC
many,-,TRBV6-1,TRBJ1-3,CASSSEQGSGNTIYF,TGTGCCAGCAGTTCAGAACAGGGCTCTGGAAACACCATATATTTT
-,TRBD1,TRBV19,TRBJ2-2,CASSRTGDTGELFF,TGTGCCAGTAGTAGAACAGGGGACACCGGGGAGCTGTTTTTT
-,-,TRBV19,TRBJ2-6,CASHKGGADGANVLTF,TGTGCCAGCCACAAAGGGGGGGCGGATGGGGCCAACGTCCTGACTTTC
-,-,TRBV10-3,TRBJ2-5,CAISESISLQETQYF,TGTGCCATCAGTGAGTCGATCAGTCTCCAAGAGACCCAGTACTTC
-,TRBD2,TRBV19,TRBJ2-1,CASSIGGTSYNEQFF,TGTGCCAGTAGTATAGGAGGGACTAGCTACAATGAGCAGTTCTTC
-,-,TRBV5-1,TRBJ1-3,CASSPRGEASGNTIYF,TGCGCCAGCAGCCCCCGGGGGGAAGCCTCTGGAAACACCATATATTTT
-,-,TRBV21-1,TRBJ2-7,CASSKVGATAFYEQYF,TGTGCCAGCAGCAAAGTGGGCGCAACCGCTTTCTACGAGCAGTACTTC
few,TRBD1,TRBV9,TRBJ1-2,CASSARDRANYGYTF,TGTGCCAGCAGCGCCCGGGACAGAGCTAACTATGGCTACACCTTC
-,-,TRBV7-2,TRBJ2-5,CASSLVSGAAQETQYF,TGTGCCAGCAGCTTAGTGTCCGGAGCGGCCCAAGAGACCCAGTACTTC
-,-,TRBV4-1,TRBJ2-7,CASSQDSHYEQYF,TGCGCCAGCAGCCAAGACTCACACTACGAGCAGTACTTC
-,TRBD1,TRBV25-1,TRBJ1-2,CASSERDRGRYTF,TGTGCCAGCAGTGAAAGGGACAGGGGGAGATACACCTTC
-,TRBD1,TRBV25-1,TRBJ2-2,CASSDGGQGESGELFF,TGTGCCAGCAGTGATGGCGGACAGGGAGAGTCCGGGGAGCTGTTTTTT
-,TRBD1,TRBV7-2,TRBJ1-5,CASSPTGGGQPQHF,TGTGCCAGCAGCCCGACAGGGGGCGGGCAGCCCCAGCATTTT
-,-,TRBV25-1,TRBJ1-3,CASSEPGGNTIYF,TGTGCCAGCAGCGAACCAGGTGGAAACACCATATATTTT
-,TRBD2,TRBV7-3,TRBJ2-3,CASSSGRAKGDTQYF,TGTGCCAGCAGCTCCGGGAGGGCCAAAGGGGATACGCAGTATTTT
-,TRBD1,TRBV30,TRBJ2-7,CAWSIQGNEQYF,TGTGCCTGGTCGATACAGGGGAACGAGCAGTACTTC
-,TRBD2,TRBV6-4,TRBJ2-3,CASSLAGGADTQYF,TGTGCCAGCTCCCTAGCGGGAGGAGCAGATACGCAGTATTTT
-,-,TRBV27,TRBJ1-1,CASRFTGNTEAFF,TGTGCCAGCAGGTTTACAGGGAACACTGAAGCTTTCTTT
-,TRBD2,TRBV9,TRBJ2-7,CASSVGGRRSYEQYF,TGTGCCAGCAGCGTGGGCGGGAGGAGAAGTTACGAGCAGTACTTC
-,TRBD2,TRBV5-4,TRBJ2-7,CASSPSTSGRANEQYF,TGTGCCAGCAGCCCCTCAACTAGCGGGAGGGCAAACGAGCAGTACTTC
-,TRBD2,TRBV7-6,TRBJ2-1,CASSATSGEYNEQFF,TGTGCCAGCAGTGCGACTAGCGGGGAATACAATGAGCAGTTCTTC
-,-,TRBV7-7,TRBJ2-2,CASSLGSGAGELFF,TGTGCTAGCAGCTTAGGGTCCGGAGCCGGGGAGCTGTTTTTT
-,TRBD2,TRBV7-8,TRBJ2-7,CASSLGLAAYEQYF,TGTGCCAGCAGCTTAGGCCTAGCGGCCTACGAGCAGTACTTC
-,-,TRBV5-6,TRBJ2-1,CASSPLGGGDNEQFF,TGTGCCAGCAGCCCCTTGGGGGGAGGAGACAATGAGCAGTTCTTC
-,TRBD1,TRBV19,TRBJ2-5,CASRTGQQETQYF,TGTGCCAGCCGGACAGGGCAACAAGAGACCCAGTACTTC